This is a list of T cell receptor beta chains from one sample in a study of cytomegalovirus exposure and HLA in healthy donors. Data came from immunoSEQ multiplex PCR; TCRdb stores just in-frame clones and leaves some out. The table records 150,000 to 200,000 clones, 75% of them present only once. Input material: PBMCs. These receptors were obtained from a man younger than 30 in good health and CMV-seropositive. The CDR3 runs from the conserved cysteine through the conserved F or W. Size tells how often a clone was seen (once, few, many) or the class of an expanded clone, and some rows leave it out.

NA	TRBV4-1	CASSQGSGTEAFF
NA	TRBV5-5	CASSFRALYSNQPQHF
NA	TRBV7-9	CASSSGGQINEKLFF
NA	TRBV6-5	CASSYSVSGEGEQYF
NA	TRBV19	CASSPLAGRRTGELFF
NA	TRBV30	CASQRTGRTQYF
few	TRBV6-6	CASSYSKHPEAFF
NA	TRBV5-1	CASSLGLAGSTDTQYF
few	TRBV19	CASSIGLRKDEQFF
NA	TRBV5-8	CASSPFREKGSYNEQFF
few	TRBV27	CASSPLTSSGEQYF
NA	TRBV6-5	CASRPALGDRETQYF
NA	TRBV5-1	CASTPDRKSYEQYF
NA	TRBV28	CASSFGRAGNEQFF